The table lists the clone carrying this T cell receptor (beta chain) with a count of one. Its specificity is unknown. This entry is derived from a study of PD-L1 blockade in urothelial cancer. Study-wide context: At 3 weeks (second dose) and 6 weeks after starting treatment, blood was analyzed. General study points: Durable-benefit patients had greater expansion of tumor-associated blood clones at 3 weeks.

The table came from immunoSEQ multiplex PCR; TCRdb's copy has only in-frame clones and leaves some out. The profile covers 35,000 to 45,000 clones, with 65% to 85% appearing a single time and about 16% taken by the ten largest. This TCR was sampled from a man between 60 and 75 years old with urothelial cancer. The starting material was PBMCs, obtained around atezolizumab (anti-PD-L1) treatment.

The CDR3 loop reads CASSSPGQGKIEQYF. In nucleotides, the CDR3 is TGTGCCAGCAGTTCACCGGGACAGGGGAAAATCGAGCAGTACTTC. The rearrangement links TRBV27 to TRBJ2-7; 10 bases map to TRBD1. In germline, CDR1 is MNHEY, CDR2 SMNVEV (reference sequence). The CDR3 is 15 residues long. Trimming removed 4 bases from V and 6 bases from J; junction bases left unmatched: 9.